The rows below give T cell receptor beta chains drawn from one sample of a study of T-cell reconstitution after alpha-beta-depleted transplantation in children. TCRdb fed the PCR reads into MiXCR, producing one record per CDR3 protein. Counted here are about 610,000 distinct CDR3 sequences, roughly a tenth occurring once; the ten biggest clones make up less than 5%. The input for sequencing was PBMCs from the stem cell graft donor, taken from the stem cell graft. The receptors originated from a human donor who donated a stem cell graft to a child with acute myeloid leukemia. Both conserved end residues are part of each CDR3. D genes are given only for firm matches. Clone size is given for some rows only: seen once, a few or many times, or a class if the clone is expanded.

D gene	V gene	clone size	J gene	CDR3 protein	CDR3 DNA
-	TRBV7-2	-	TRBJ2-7	CASSAGSLRGEQYF	TGTGCCAGCAGCGCCGGATCCCTCCGGGGCGAGCAGTACTTC
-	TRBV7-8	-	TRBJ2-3	CASNSMAADTQYF	TGTGCCAGCAACTCCATGGCAGCAGATACGCAGTATTTT
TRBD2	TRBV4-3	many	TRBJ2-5	CASSQYLTSGQETQYF	TGCGCCAGCAGCCAATATTTGACTAGCGGACAAGAGACCCAGTACTTC
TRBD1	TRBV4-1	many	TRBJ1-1	CASSQVPAGQGALSAFF	TGCGCCAGCAGCCAAGTGCCGGCCGGACAGGGGGCTTTGAGTGCTTTCTTT
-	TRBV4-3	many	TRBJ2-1	CASSQERAYNEQFF	TGCGCCAGCAGCCAAGAGCGTGCCTACAATGAGCAGTTCTTC
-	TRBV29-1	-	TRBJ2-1	CSVDRVEQFF	TGCAGCGTTGACCGTGTTGAGCAGTTCTTC
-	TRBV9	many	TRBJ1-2	CASSIRVGGDGYTF	TGTGCCAGCAGCATACGGGTAGGAGGGGACGGCTACACCTTC
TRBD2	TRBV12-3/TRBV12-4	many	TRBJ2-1	CASSLGTSENNEQFF	TGTGCCAGCAGTTTGGGGACTAGCGAGAACAATGAGCAGTTCTTC
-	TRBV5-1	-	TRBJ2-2	CASSLSERRNTGELFF	TGCGCCAGCAGCTTAAGTGAACGGCGGAACACCGGGGAGCTGTTTTTT
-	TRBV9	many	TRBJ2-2	CASSPQSNTGELFF	TGTGCCAGCAGCCCCCAGTCGAACACCGGGGAGCTGTTTTTT
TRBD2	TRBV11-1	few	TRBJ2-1	CASSLIRGLAGDPSSYNEQFF	TGTGCCAGCAGCTTAATACGGGGACTAGCGGGAGACCCGAGCTCCTACAATGAGCAGTTCTTC
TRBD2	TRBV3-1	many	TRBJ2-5	CASRVAGGETQYF	TGTGCCAGCAGGGTAGCGGGGGGAGAGACCCAGTACTTC
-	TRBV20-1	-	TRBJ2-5	CSAKGLETQYF	TGCAGTGCTAAGGGGCTAGAGACCCAGTACTTC
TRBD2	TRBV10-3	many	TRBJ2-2	CAISERAGADTGELFF	TGTGCCATCAGTGAGAGGGCGGGAGCGGACACCGGGGAGCTGTTTTTT
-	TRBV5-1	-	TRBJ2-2	CASSFKGTDTGELFF	TGCGCCAGCAGCTTCAAGGGTACGGACACCGGGGAGCTGTTTTTT
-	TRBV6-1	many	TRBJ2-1	CASGVAVPYNEQFF	TGTGCCAGCGGGGTAGCGGTCCCCTACAATGAGCAGTTCTTC
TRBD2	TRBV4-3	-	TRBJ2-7	CASSQEGLGPFEQYF	TGCGCCAGCAGCCAAGAAGGACTAGGCCCCTTCGAGCAGTACTTC
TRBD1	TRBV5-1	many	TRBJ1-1	CASSQDRATEAFF	TGCGCCAGCAGCCAGGACAGGGCCACTGAAGCTTTCTTT
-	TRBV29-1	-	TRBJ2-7	CSVVPQTDLYEQYF	TGCAGCGTTGTACCCCAGACCGATCTCTACGAGCAGTACTTC
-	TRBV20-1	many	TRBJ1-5	CSASPPGLGNQPQHF	TGCAGTGCTAGCCCCCCCGGGCTGGGCAATCAGCCCCAGCATTTT
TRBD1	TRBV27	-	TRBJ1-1	CASSLLRAGGSEAFF	TGTGCCAGCAGTTTACTCCGCGCAGGGGGCTCTGAAGCTTTCTTT
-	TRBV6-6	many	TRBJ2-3	CASRRDSTDTQYF	TGTGCCAGCAGGAGGGACAGCACAGATACGCAGTATTTT
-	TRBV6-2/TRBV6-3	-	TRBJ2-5	CASHRSSGPQETQYF	TGTGCCAGCCATCGAAGCAGCGGGCCTCAAGAGACCCAGTACTTC
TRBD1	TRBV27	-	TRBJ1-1	CASSRLAGGDTEAFF	TGTGCCAGCAGTCGGCTAGCAGGGGGGGATACTGAAGCTTTCTTT
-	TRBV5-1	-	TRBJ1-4	CASSDALEEKLFF	TGCGCCAGCAGCGACGCCCTGGAGGAAAAACTGTTTTTT
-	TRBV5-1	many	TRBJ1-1	CASSPLGPLANEAFF	TGCGCCAGCAGCCCGCTGGGTCCACTAGCCAATGAAGCTTTCTTT
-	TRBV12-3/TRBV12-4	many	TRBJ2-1	CASSINEQFF	TGTGCCAGCAGTATCAATGAGCAGTTCTTC
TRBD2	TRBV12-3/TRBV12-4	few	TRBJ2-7	CASSGRALAGAYEQYF	TGTGCCAGCAGTGGGAGGGCCCTAGCGGGAGCCTACGAGCAGTACTTC
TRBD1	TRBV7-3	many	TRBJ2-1	CASSRLLGTEDNEQFF	TGTGCCAGCAGCCGACTCTTAGGGACAGAGGACAATGAGCAGTTCTTC
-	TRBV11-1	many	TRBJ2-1	CASSLETATIKFF	TGTGCCAGCAGCTTGGAGACAGCCACCATAAAGTTCTTC
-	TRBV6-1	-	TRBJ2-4	CASRPQGIYQNIQYF	TGTGCCAGCAGACCCCAGGGGATCTATCAAAACATTCAGTACTTC
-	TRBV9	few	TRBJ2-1	CASSPSSIGQFF	TGTGCCAGCAGCCCCTCGAGTATCGGGCAGTTCTTC
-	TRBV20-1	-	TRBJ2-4	CSARHPGLAKNIQYF	TGCAGTGCTAGACACCCCGGGTTAGCCAAAAACATTCAGTACTTC
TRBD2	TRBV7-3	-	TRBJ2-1	CASSLKGSGGVRDNEQFF	TGTGCCAGCAGCTTAAAGGGTAGCGGGGGGGTCCGGGACAATGAGCAGTTCTTC
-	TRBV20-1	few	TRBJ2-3	CSSRRDPSTDTQYF	TGCAGTAGTCGTAGAGATCCTAGCACAGATACGCAGTATTTT
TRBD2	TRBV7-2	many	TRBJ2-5	CASSLSSAGGSRETQYF	TGTGCCAGCAGCTTAAGCTCGGCGGGAGGGTCACGGGAGACCCAGTACTTC
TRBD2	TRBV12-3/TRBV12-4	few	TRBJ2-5	CASSFGRPSGLQETQYF	TGTGCCAGCAGTTTCGGGCGACCTAGCGGATTACAAGAGACCCAGTACTTC
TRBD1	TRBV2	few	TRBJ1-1	CASTRTGSANTEAFF	TGTGCCAGCACTAGGACAGGGTCTGCGAACACTGAAGCTTTCTTT
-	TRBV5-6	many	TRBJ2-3	CASSFIGPQDTQYF	TGTGCCAGCAGCTTTATAGGCCCCCAAGATACGCAGTATTTT
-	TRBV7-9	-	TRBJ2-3	CASSLARSGGTDTQYF	TGTGCCAGCAGCTTAGCGCGCAGCGGAGGCACAGATACGCAGTATTTT
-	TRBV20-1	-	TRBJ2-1	CSAKTVGWERPYNEQFF	TGCAGTGCAAAAACGGTGGGATGGGAGCGTCCCTACAATGAGCAGTTCTTC
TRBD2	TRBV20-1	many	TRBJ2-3	CSALSDWAGAGDTQYF	TGCAGTGCTCTATCCGACTGGGCGGGAGCGGGAGATACGCAGTATTTT
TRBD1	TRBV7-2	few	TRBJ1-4	CASSPRTGNPLRLFF	TGTGCCAGCAGCCCCAGGACAGGCAACCCCCTCAGACTGTTTTTT
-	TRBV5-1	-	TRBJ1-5	CASSLSGGRGGPQHF	TGCGCCAGCAGCTTGAGCGGGGGCAGGGGTGGGCCCCAGCATTTT
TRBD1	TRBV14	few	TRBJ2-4	CASSQGQGNNIQYF	TGTGCCAGCAGCCAGGGACAGGGGAACAACATTCAGTACTTC
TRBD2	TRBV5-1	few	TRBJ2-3	CASSLDTAGSTDTQYF	TGCGCCAGCAGCCTGGACACAGCGGGAAGCACAGATACGCAGTATTTT
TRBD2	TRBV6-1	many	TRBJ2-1	CASRSVGTSGTNEQFF	TGTGCCAGCAGATCTGTCGGGACTAGCGGGACCAATGAGCAGTTCTTC
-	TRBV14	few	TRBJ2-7	CASSQEREQYF	TGTGCCAGCAGCCAAGAGCGCGAGCAGTACTTC
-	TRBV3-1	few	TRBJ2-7	CASSHDPYEQYF	TGTGCCAGCAGCCACGACCCCTACGAGCAGTACTTC
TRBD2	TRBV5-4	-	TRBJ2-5	CASSAFGRQETQYF	TGTGCCAGCAGCGCTTTCGGGAGGCAAGAGACCCAGTACTTC
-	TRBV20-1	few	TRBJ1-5	CSAQRGGQPQHF	TGCAGTGCCCAAAGGGGGGGTCAGCCCCAGCATTTT
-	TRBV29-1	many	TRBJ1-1	CSVLDTEAFF	TGCAGCGTTCTAGACACTGAAGCTTTCTTT
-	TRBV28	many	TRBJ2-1	CASSFLSGRNEQFF	TGTGCCAGCAGTTTTCTCTCTGGGCGCAATGAGCAGTTCTTC
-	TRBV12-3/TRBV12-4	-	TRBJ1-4	CASTSQGYNEKLFF	TGTGCCAGCACCTCCCAAGGATATAATGAAAAACTGTTTTTT
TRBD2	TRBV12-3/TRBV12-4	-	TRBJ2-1	CANGLAGVGEQFF	TGTGCCAATGGACTAGCGGGAGTCGGTGAGCAGTTCTTC
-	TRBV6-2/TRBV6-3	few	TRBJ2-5	CASSYRRGVGRTQYF	TGTGCCAGCAGTTACAGAAGAGGGGTCGGGAGGACCCAGTACTTC
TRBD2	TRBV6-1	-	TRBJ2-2	CASRAGLAGRSTGELFF	TGTGCCAGCAGGGCGGGACTAGCGGGAAGGAGTACCGGGGAGCTGTTTTTT
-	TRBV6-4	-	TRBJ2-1	CASSERAGEYNEQFF	TGTGCCAGCAGTGAAAGGGCAGGGGAGTACAATGAGCAGTTCTTC
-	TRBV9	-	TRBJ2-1	CASSGDLLADEQFF	TGTGCCAGCAGCGGGGACCTTCTAGCCGATGAGCAGTTCTTC
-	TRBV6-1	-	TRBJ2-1	CASSPGGLPNEQFF	TGTGCCAGCAGCCCCGGAGGGTTACCCAATGAGCAGTTCTTC